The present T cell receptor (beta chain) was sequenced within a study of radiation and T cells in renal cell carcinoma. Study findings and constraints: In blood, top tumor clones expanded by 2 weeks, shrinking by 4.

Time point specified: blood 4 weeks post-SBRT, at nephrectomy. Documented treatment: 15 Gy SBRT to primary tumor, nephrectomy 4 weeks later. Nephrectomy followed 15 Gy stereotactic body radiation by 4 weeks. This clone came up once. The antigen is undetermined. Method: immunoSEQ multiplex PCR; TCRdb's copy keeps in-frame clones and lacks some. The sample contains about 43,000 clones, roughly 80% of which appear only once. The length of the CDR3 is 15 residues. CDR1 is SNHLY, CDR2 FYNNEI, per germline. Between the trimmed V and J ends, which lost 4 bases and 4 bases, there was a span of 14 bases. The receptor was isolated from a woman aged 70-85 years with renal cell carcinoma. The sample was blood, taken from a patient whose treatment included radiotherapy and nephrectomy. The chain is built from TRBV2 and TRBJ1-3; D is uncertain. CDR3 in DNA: TGTGCCAGCAGTGTAGAATTATCAACCGGAAACACCATATATTTT. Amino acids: CASSVELSTGNTIYF.